This entry describes one TCR beta chain. V gave up 0 bases and J gave up 4 bases, with 11 bases separating them. Germline values: CDR1 SGDLS, CDR2 YYNGEE. The CDR3 length is 14 residues. This specimen belongs to a study of blood T cell repertoires in COVID-19. Whole-study context: From the United States, Italy and Spain came samples of acute and convalescent COVID-19.

TCRdb's copy holds only in-frame clones and misses some; the assay was immunoSEQ multiplex PCR. The table has about 230,000 clones, over 85% seen once. Which cohort a participant joined came from the clinical history participants gave. The sequencing sample was made of PBMCs or T cells enriched from blood (not recorded which). This TCR was recovered from a woman aged 25 to 39 with acute COVID-19. The J gene is TRBJ2-7, the V gene TRBV9; no reliable D call. The CDR3 nucleotides are TGTGCCAGCAGCGTAGGGCCGTCGAAGTACGAGCAGTACTTC. It encodes CASSVGPSKYEQYF.